The 21 T cell receptor beta chains below all came from one sample that was sequenced in a study of cytomegalovirus exposure and HLA in healthy donors. Vbeta (60) and Jbeta (13) primers were used in the PCR. Method: immunoSEQ multiplex PCR; TCRdb's copy keeps in-frame clones and lacks some. The table lists about 110,000 clones, more than 65% of them singletons, with around 5.8% in the top ten. Sequencing input: PBMCs. Receptor source: a woman between 50 and 59 years old in good health and CMV-seropositive.

Of note for this clone: The junction does not match germline at one end; this may be a read error. This rearrangement joins TRBV7-3 to TRBJ2-1; 8 bases fit TRBD1. CDR1 and CDR2 (germline): SGHTA, FQGTGA. The CDR3 covers 13 residues. CDR3 sequence reads: CTSSATGGNEQFF. The CDR3, as DNA: TGTACCAGCAGCGCCACAGGGGGGAATGAGCAGTTCTTC.

Points on this clone: Lacking the conserved final phenylalanine or tryptophan, this CDR3 likely reflects a read error. The chain joins TRBV27 to TRBJ1-1, with D perhaps TRBD1 (6 bases). The CDR3 consists of 14 residues. V was pared by 5 bases and J by 1 base, with 11 bases between. Germline CDR1 is MNHEY and CDR2 is SMNVEV (reference sequence). The CDR3 nucleotides read TGTGCCAGCAGTCGGACAGACTGGAACACTGAAGCTTTCCTT. Protein product: CASSRTDWNTEAFL.

V gene TRBV9 combines with J gene TRBJ2-6; perhaps TRBD1 as D (6 bases). Germline loops: CDR1 SGDLS, CDR2 YYNGEE. V gave up 3 bases and J gave up 0 bases, with 16 bases separating them. The CDR3 length is 18 residues. CDR3 sequence: CASSAPGHRDSGANVLTF. CDR3 nucleotides: TGTGCCAGCAGCGCTCCGGGACACAGAGACTCTGGGGCCAACGTCCTGACTTTC.

The rearrangement uses TRBV4-1 and TRBJ1-3; 9 positions agree with TRBD1. Trimming took 3 bases from V and 2 from J; bases not matched to a gene: 5. CDR1 is MGHRA and CDR2 is YSYEKL in the germline V gene. The CDR3 sequence is 16 residues long. The CDR3 reads CASSHSDRGAGNTIYF. In DNA, the CDR3 is TGCGCCAGCAGCCACTCCGACAGGGGGGCTGGAAACACCATATATTTT.

This sequence joins TRBV7-9 and TRBJ1-1; 7 nucleotides align to TRBD1. V lost 1 base, J lost 1 base, and 9 bases stayed unmatched. The CDR3 loop spans 17 amino acids. CDR1 is SEHNR, CDR2 FQNEAQ, per germline (reference sequence). In DNA, the CDR3 is TGTGCCAGCAGCTTAGGGGACAGTATACTTCGGAACACTGAAGCTTTCTTT. Encoded protein: CASSLGDSILRNTEAFF.

The gene calls are TRBV30 and TRBJ1-3, with 7 bases lining up with TRBD1. The CDR3 runs to 14 residues. Germline V gives CDR1 GTSNPN, CDR2 SVGIG (reference sequence). V lost 4 bases to trimming and J lost 7 bases; unmatched junction nucleotides: 10. CDR3 loop: CAWIEAGGSNTIYF. DNA for the CDR3: TGTGCCTGGATCGAGGCAGGGGGAAGTAACACCATATATTTT.

This clone is medium-sized within its sample. The rearrangement joins TRBV7-9 to TRBJ1-2, with a possible D match to TRBD1 (6 bases). Between the trimmed V and J ends, which lost 6 bases and 8 bases, there was a span of 13 bases. Germline CDR1 reads SEHNR; CDR2 reads FQNEAQ (reference sequence). There are 12 residues in the CDR3. The CDR3 protein is CASRREGDGYTF. DNA for the CDR3: TGTGCCAGCAGACGAGAGGGGGACGGCTACACCTTC.

The chain links TRBV7-8 to TRBJ1-2; the D gene is possibly TRBD1 (6 bases). This CDR3 is built from 14 residues. Germline V gives CDR1 SGHVS, CDR2 FQNEAQ. The germline V and J ends were trimmed by 0 bases and 7 bases, with 12 bases remaining between them. The CDR3 DNA sequence: TGTGCCAGCAGCTTAGCGATGGGACAAATTGGCTACACCTTC. It translates to CASSLAMGQIGYTF.

V gene TRBV5-1 combines with J gene TRBJ1-4; tentative D call: TRBD1 (5 bases). V was trimmed by 0 bases and J by 6 bases, leaving 12 bases between them. The CDR3 contains 15 residues. The germline V gene has CDR1 SGHRS and CDR2 YFSETQ. This CDR3 is CASSLVIGRDEKLFF. The CDR3 DNA reads as TGCGCCAGCAGCTTGGTAATCGGCAGGGATGAAAAACTGTTTTTT.

The CDR3 DNA is TGTGCCAGCAGTGAGAATCGGTATAGCAATCAGCCCCAGCATTTT. Its translation: CASSENRYSNQPQHF. This sequence joins TRBV6-1 and TRBJ1-5; D is undetermined. V was shortened by 3 bases and J by 0 bases, with 9 bases between the two germline ends. This CDR3 is 15 amino acids long. Germline V gene sequence: CDR1 MNHNS, CDR2 SASEGT.

The chain carries TRBV6-5 and TRBJ2-7, with 9 bases lining up with TRBD1. CDR1 is MNHEY and CDR2 is SVGAGI in the germline V gene. The CDR3 is 13 amino acids. J was trimmed by 3 bases and V by 5 bases; bases with no gene match: 2. CDR3 sequence reads: CASSRTGDYEQYF. Here the CDR3 DNA reads TGTGCCAGCAGTCGGACAGGGGACTACGAGCAGTACTTC.

The V gene is TRBV5-4, the J gene TRBJ2-3; the match to TRBD1 covers 8 bases. Trimming cost V 9 bases and J 0 bases; bases outside gene matches: 15. The CDR3 has 17 amino acids. CDR1 is SGHNT and CDR2 is YYREEE in the germline V gene (reference sequence). The CDR3 is CAIPPRQGAFSTDTQYF. DNA for the CDR3: TGTGCCATCCCGCCGCGGCAGGGGGCTTTTAGCACAGATACGCAGTATTTT. Full variable domain (remainder filled in from reference TRBV5-4 and TRBJ2-3): ETGVTQSPTHLIKTRGQQVTLRCSSQSGHNTVSWYQQALGQGPQFIFQYYREEENGRGNFPPRFSGLQFPNYSSELNVNALELDDSALYLCAIPPRQGAFSTDTQYFGPGTRLTVL.

The chain combines TRBV29-1 with TRBJ1-4; 7 bases agree with TRBD1. V shed 6 bases, J shed 8 bases, and the junction held 9 bases outside the gene matches. The germline gives CDR1 SQVTM, CDR2 ANQGSEA. The CDR3 spans 13 residues. The CDR3 sequence: CSVVDRPGEKLFF. In DNA, the CDR3 is TGCAGCGTAGTGGACAGGCCTGGGGAAAAACTGTTTTTT.

This clone was observed a few times. V gene TRBV4-3 combines with J gene TRBJ1-6; D remains ambiguous. V lost 4 bases and J lost 10, with 14 bases in between. The germline CDR1 and CDR2 sequences are LGHNA and YSLEER. The CDR3 covers 14 residues. CDR3 sequence: CASSPKRAGSPLHF. The CDR3 coding sequence is TGCGCCAGCAGCCCCAAGAGGGCGGGATCACCCCTCCACTTT.

The J gene is TRBJ2-7, the V gene TRBV11-2, with D tentatively TRBD2 (5 bases). In germline, CDR1 is SGHAT, CDR2 FQNNGV. This CDR3 spans 13 amino acids. V lost 2 bases and J lost 3, with 8 bases in between. The CDR3 DNA reads as TGTGCCAGCAGCTTAACACTAGACTACGAGCAGTACTTC. Its translation is CASSLTLDYEQYF.

The CDR3 protein is CAWSHDSPNTEAFF. Written as DNA, the CDR3 is TGTGCCTGGAGTCATGACAGTCCGAACACTGAAGCTTTCTTT. The chain couples TRBV30 to TRBJ1-1; tentatively, D is TRBD1 (5 bases). Trimming left V 2 bases short and J 1 base short, with 11 bases between. CDR1 is GTSNPN, CDR2 SVGIG, per germline (reference sequence). The CDR3 is 14 residues long. The full variable domain, in which reference TRBV30 and TRBJ1-1 provide the parts outside the CDR3, is SQTIHQWPATLVQPVGSPLSLECTVEGTSNPNLYWYRQAAGRGLQLLFYSVGIGQISSEVPQNLSASRPQDRQFILSSKKLLLSDSGFYLCAWSHDSPNTEAFFGQGTRLTVV.

The genes are TRBV30 and TRBJ1-5; D possibly corresponds to TRBD1 (5 bases). Germline V gives CDR1 GTSNPN, CDR2 SVGIG (reference sequence). V was trimmed by 3 bases and J by 5 bases, leaving 14 bases between them. CDR3 length: 14 residues. CDR3 in amino acids: CAWSRGGADQPQHF. CDR3 DNA sequence: TGTGCCTGGAGCCGCGGAGGGGCTGATCAGCCCCAGCATTTT.

This clone was counted a single time. The rearrangement joins TRBV15 to TRBJ2-3; D not certain. The CDR3 loop spans 14 amino acids. Germline loops: CDR1 LNHNV, CDR2 YYDKDF (reference sequence). V lost 0 bases to trimming and J lost 5 bases, with 9 bases between them. The CDR3 coding sequence is TGTGCCACCAGCAGAGATCCCTTCCGAGATACGCAGTATTTT. Protein sequence: CATSRDPFRDTQYF.

This clone showed up just a few times. Germline is not matched at one junction end, which may reflect a read error. The chain is built from TRBV7-9 and TRBJ1-2, with unresolved D. CDR1 is SEHNR and CDR2 is FQNEAQ in the germline V gene (reference sequence). CDR3 length: 12 residues. CDR3 region: CSSSFGEDGYTF. For the CDR3, the DNA is TGTTCCAGCAGCTTCGGAGAGGATGGCTACACCTTC.

V gene TRBV30 combines with J gene TRBJ1-2, with a possible D match to TRBD1 (5 bases). V lost 5 bases and J 6 bases, leaving 16 bases between the germline ends. Germline-derived CDR1 and CDR2 are GTSNPN and SVGIG (reference sequence). This CDR3 comprises 13 residues. CDR3 in DNA: TGTGCCTGGGTGGGGACTCACGGAAATGGCTACACCTTC. Amino acids: CAWVGTHGNGYTF.

This clone was picked up a small number of times. V is TRBV2 and J is TRBJ2-6; D uncertain. V lost 3 bases and J lost 0, with 9 bases in between. Germline CDR1 SNHLY, CDR2 FYNNEI. The CDR3 contains 16 residues. The CDR3 loop is CASSEFGFSGANVLTF. DNA of the CDR3: TGTGCCAGCAGTGAGTTCGGGTTCTCTGGGGCCAACGTCCTGACTTTC.